This entry lists 18 T cell receptor beta chains sequenced from one sample in a study of shared clonotypes between healthy human individuals (dated by TCRdb to 2020 to 2022). The library was obtained by the immunoSEQ multiplex PCR assay. Imported from immuneACCESS, the table was reduced by TCRdb to in-frame sequences with V and J called. These copies leave out some clones; in studies compared against another copy, an unresolved V gene accounts for under half, and the cause of the remainder is not known. In all, the sample holds about 2.4 million clones, and about 92% of those were seen once. The ten largest clonotypes hold roughly 0.13% of the sample. Sequenced sample: naive CD4+ T cells sorted from blood. The meaning of the sample's cell subset or site label: CD45RA+ positively selected. The source of these receptors is a man younger than 35 in good health.

The gene calls are TRBV5-6 and TRBJ1-6, with D possibly TRBD1 on 5 matching bases. Trimming took off 0 bases at V and 7 bases at J, with 11 bases between the two ends. The length of the CDR3 is 15 residues. Germline-derived CDR1 and CDR2 are SGHDT and YYEEEE. Here the CDR3 DNA reads TGTGCCAGCAGCTTGGAAGGGGTTGGGAATTCACCCCTCCACTTT. Residues: CASSLEGVGNSPLHF.

V usage is TRBV30 and J usage is TRBJ1-2; D remains unclear. The CDR3 totals 13 residues. Trimming left V 0 bases short and J 5 bases short, with 10 bases between. Per germline, CDR1 GTSNPN and CDR2 SVGIG (reference sequence). As DNA, the CDR3 is TGTGCCTGGAGTGTACCCCGGGGTTATGGCTACACCTTC. This encodes CAWSVPRGYGYTF.

The V gene is TRBV6-1, the J gene TRBJ1-5; D uncertain. Trimming took 1 base from V and 4 from J, leaving 8 bases between them. CDR1 and CDR2 from the germline V gene are MNHNS and SASEGT. This CDR3 is 14 amino acids long. The CDR3 is CASSEGVDNQPQHF. In nucleotides, the CDR3 is TGTGCCAGCAGTGAAGGTGTAGATAATCAGCCCCAGCATTTT.

The CDR3 DNA reads as TGTGCCAGTAGTGTAAATAGCGGGAGGGCCGGCCGGGAGACCCAGTACTTC. Protein sequence: CASSVNSGRAGRETQYF. V is TRBV19 and J is TRBJ2-5; TRBD2 agrees at 11 bases. V dropped 5 bases and J dropped 5; count of bases not matched to a gene: 13. Germline-derived CDR1 and CDR2 are LNHDA and SQIVND (reference sequence). The CDR3 sequence is 17 residues long. Full variable domain (outside the CDR3, taken from reference TRBV19 and TRBJ2-5): DGGITQSPKYLFRKEGQNVTLSCEQNLNHDAMYWYRQDPGQGLRLIYYSQIVNDFQKGDIAEGYSVSREKKESFPLTVTSAQKNPTAFYLCASSVNSGRAGRETQYFGPGTRLLVL.

J is TRBJ2-7 and V is TRBV14; 8 positions match TRBD2. From germline, CDR1 is SGHDN and CDR2 FVKESK. J was trimmed by 7 bases and V by 4 bases; bases with no gene match: 15. CDR3 length equals 16 residues. In nucleotides, the CDR3 is TGTGCCAGCAGCCCACCTTTGGCGGGAGGTGGGGGAGAGCAGTACTTC. The encoded protein is CASSPPLAGGGGEQYF.

This sequence joins TRBV9 and TRBJ1-2; possible D gene TRBD1, 5 bases. V shed 0 bases and J shed 8 bases, with 17 bases lying between them. The V gene's germline CDR1 is SGDLS and CDR2 YYNGEE. CDR3 length: 15 residues. The CDR3 coding sequence is TGTGCCAGCAGCGTAGCGAGAAGGGGAGGGAGCGGCTACACCTTC. Protein: CASSVARRGGSGYTF.

The chain links TRBV5-1 to TRBJ2-5; TRBD1 matches 9 bases. Germline assignment: CDR1 SGHRS and CDR2 YFSETQ. This CDR3 has 15 residues. V was clipped by 5 bases and J by 5 bases; unmatched bases: 10. The CDR3, as DNA: TGCGCCAGCAGGCCCACGGGACAGGGCTCGGAGACCCAGTACTTC. This sequence encodes CASRPTGQGSETQYF.

The rearrangement uses TRBV7-9 and TRBJ2-5; D perhaps matches TRBD1 (6 bases). Germline V gene lookup returns CDR1 SEHNR and CDR2 FQNEAQ (reference sequence). This CDR3 has 13 residues. The germline V and J ends were trimmed by 3 bases and 5 bases, with 10 bases remaining between them. The DNA for the CDR3 is TGTGCCAGCAGCTTCGACAGGAGGGAGACCCAGTACTTC. Its translation is CASSFDRRETQYF. Looking up the rest from reference TRBV7-9 and TRBJ2-5 gives the full variable domain: DTGVSQNPRHKITKRGQNVTFRCDPISEHNRLYWYRQTLGQGPEFLTYFQNEAQLEKSRLLSDRFSAERPKGSFSTLEIQRTEQGDSAMYLCASSFDRRETQYFGPGTRLLVL.

The chain employs TRBV18 and TRBJ2-7; D may be TRBD1 (6 bases). Germline V lookup: CDR1 KGHSH, CDR2 LQKENI. The CDR3 contains 15 residues. Trimming removed 2 bases at V and 2 bases at J, with 13 bases between. The CDR3 sequence is CASSPEGQGTYEQYF. As DNA, the CDR3 is TGTGCCAGCTCACCAGAGGGGCAGGGGACCTACGAGCAGTACTTC.

CDR3 sequence reads: CASSPGTSGKSSYNEQFF. In nucleotides, the CDR3 is TGTGCCAGCTCACCGGGGACTAGCGGCAAAAGCTCCTACAATGAGCAGTTCTTC. The chain is built from TRBV18 and TRBJ2-1; 11 bases fit TRBD2. The length of the CDR3 is 18 residues. Germline V CDR1 and CDR2: KGHSH, LQKENI. The V gene end was trimmed by 3 bases and the J gene end by 0 bases; junction bases not matched to a gene: 7.

V usage is TRBV10-3 and J usage is TRBJ2-7, with 9 nucleotides matching TRBD1. The ends lost 1 base at V and 2 bases at J; junction bases unmatched: 6. The V gene's germline CDR1 is ENHRY and CDR2 SYGVKD. The CDR3 totals 16 residues. In nucleotides, the CDR3 is TGTGCCATCAGTGAGTATGGGACAGGGAGTCCCTACGAGCAGTACTTC. Protein: CAISEYGTGSPYEQYF.

V and J are TRBV13 and TRBJ2-7; 8 bases agree with TRBD2. From germline, CDR1 is PRHDT and CDR2 FYEKMQ (reference sequence). Unmatched junction bases numbered 1, after V lost 1 base and J lost 2 bases. The CDR3 has 14 amino acids. The CDR3 spells CASSLDGRAYEQYF. CDR3 coding DNA: TGTGCCAGCAGCTTAGACGGGAGGGCCTACGAGCAGTACTTC.

The V and J genes are TRBV5-1 and TRBJ2-3; D is possibly TRBD2 (6 bases). Per the germline V gene, CDR1 is SGHRS and CDR2 is YFSETQ. V lost 4 bases, J lost 6 bases, and 15 bases lay in between. CDR3 length: 14 residues. CDR3 coding DNA: TGCGCCAGCAGCCAGGATTTAGGGAGGGATACGCAGTATTTT. Protein product: CASSQDLGRDTQYF.

The chain uses TRBV11-2 and TRBJ1-6; D unresolved. Trimming removed 5 bases from V and 10 bases from J, with 12 bases in between. The V gene's germline CDR1 is SGHAT and CDR2 FQNNGV. The CDR3 contains 13 residues. The DNA of the CDR3 is TGTGCCAGCAGCCGACTAGAAGGCTCACCCCTCCACTTT. Its protein product is CASSRLEGSPLHF.

This chain connects TRBV4-1 to TRBJ2-5; D is perhaps TRBD1 (6 bases). V was trimmed by 4 bases and J by 4 bases, leaving 22 bases between them. This CDR3 comprises 17 residues. Germline-derived CDR1 and CDR2 are MGHRA and YSYEKL. CDR3 protein: CASSLKRTAGPGETQYF. CDR3 DNA sequence: TGCGCCAGCAGCCTTAAACGGACAGCAGGCCCCGGAGAGACCCAGTACTTC.

V gene TRBV27 combines with J gene TRBJ1-4; 7 bases match TRBD1. The CDR3 runs 15 residues. Germline CDR1 MNHEY, CDR2 SMNVEV (reference sequence). With 5 bases clipped from V and 4 bases from J, the junction kept 7 bases outside the gene matches. The CDR3 spells CASSRAGGNNEKLFF. The CDR3 DNA follows: TGTGCCAGCAGTCGAGCAGGGGGTAATAATGAAAAACTGTTTTTT.

The CDR3 coding sequence is TGCGCCAGCAGCCCTAACGGCGGGACAGCTGGAGATACGCAGTATTTT. Translated, it gives CASSPNGGTAGDTQYF. The chain carries TRBV5-1 and TRBJ2-3; perhaps TRBD1 as D (7 bases). CDR1 is SGHRS and CDR2 is YFSETQ in the germline V gene. Trimming took 4 bases from V and 5 from J, leaving 20 bases between them. This CDR3 is built from 16 residues.

The chain combines TRBV6-5 with TRBJ1-1; TRBD1 aligns across 11 bases. The CDR3 is made up of 16 amino acids. V lost 4 bases to trimming and J lost 3 bases; unmatched junction nucleotides: 7. Germline V gene sequence: CDR1 MNHEY, CDR2 SVGAGI. The CDR3, as DNA: TGTGCCAGCAGTTCGGTGGACAGGGGGCCTTACACTGAAGCTTTCTTT. Protein: CASSSVDRGPYTEAFF.